Each of the 23 T cell receptor beta chains below was sequenced from the same sample in a study of blood T cells in healthy people across ages. Sample-barcoded 5' priming and a J-beta primer mix drove a second PCR of roughly 7 to 11 cycles. TCRdb passed the 5' RACE reads through MiXCR, listing each CDR3 protein once. In the table there are around 940,000 distinct CDR3 sequences, roughly 51% of which are singletons. Sequencing was done on a sample of blood. These receptors were collected from a woman aged 60-70 years in good health.

The CDR3: CASSPSQQGNYGYTF. The DNA for the CDR3 is TGCGCCAGCAGCCCCTCGCAGCAGGGGAACTATGGCTACACCTTC. The chain is built from TRBV4-3 and TRBJ1-2, with a possible D match to TRBD1 (6 bases). V was pared by 4 bases and J by 2 bases, with 14 bases between. The CDR3 is 15 amino acids. CDR1 is LGHNA, CDR2 YSLEER, per germline.

The table lists this clonotype with a few counts. This sequence joins TRBV29-1 and TRBJ1-2, with D possibly matching TRBD1 (6 bases). Germline lookup yields CDR1 SQVTM and CDR2 ANQGSEA. Trimming removed 4 bases at V and 3 bases at J, with 9 bases between. The CDR3 length is 12 residues. CDR3 protein: CSVAGEDYGYTF. The DNA for the CDR3 is TGCAGCGTTGCAGGGGAGGACTATGGCTACACCTTC.

The chain combines TRBV19 with TRBJ2-1; a weak D match, TRBD1 (5 bases). Germline V lookup: CDR1 LNHDA, CDR2 SQIVND (reference sequence). The CDR3 covers 14 residues. V dropped 3 bases and J dropped 6 bases, with 12 bases sitting between them. The CDR3 DNA reads TGTGCCAGTAGTATGGGGCGTTATAGCAATGAGCAGTTCTTC. It codes for CASSMGRYSNEQFF.

The V gene is TRBV9, the J gene TRBJ2-1, with 8 bases aligning to TRBD2. CDR3 size: 16 residues. Germline-derived CDR1 and CDR2 are SGDLS and YYNGEE. V gave up 3 bases and J gave up 1 base; unmatched junction bases: 6. The CDR3 spells CASSGKIAGSYNEQFF. CDR3 DNA sequence: TGTGCCAGCAGCGGGAAGATAGCGGGATCCTACAATGAGCAGTTCTTC. The variable domain in full, with the rest retrieved from reference TRBV9 and TRBJ2-1, is DSGVTQTPKHLITATGQRVTLRCSPRSGDLSVYWYQQSLDQGLQFLIQYYNGEERAKGNILERFSAQQFPDLHSELNLSSLELGDSALYFCASSGKIAGSYNEQFFGPGTRLTVL.

The genes are TRBV6-1 and TRBJ2-3; 10 bases line up with TRBD2. CDR1 and CDR2 (germline): MNHNS, SASEGT. This CDR3 is 16 amino acids long. J was trimmed by 3 bases and V by 4 bases; bases with no gene match: 7. Here the CDR3 DNA reads TGTGCCAGCAGTGTTTCGAGCGGGAGGGGTACAGATACGCAGTATTTT. This codes for CASSVSSGRGTDTQYF.

This chain links TRBV20-1 with TRBJ2-1; 12 bases agree with TRBD2. The J call may be wrong; the DNA end is better matched by TRBJ2-7. This CDR3 has 12 residues. Germline CDR1 reads DFQATT; CDR2 reads SNEGSKA (reference sequence). In DNA form, the CDR3 reads TGCAGCGGACTAGCGGGATACAATGAGCAGTACTTC. Amino acid sequence: CSGLAGYNEQYF.

This chain links TRBV20-1 with TRBJ2-5; D might be TRBD2 (7 bases). The germline V gene encodes CDR1 DFQATT and CDR2 SNEGSKA (reference sequence). V was shortened by 0 bases and J by 6 bases, with 20 bases between the two germline ends. This CDR3 is built from 16 residues. The CDR3 is CSARDPGKGGKQTQYF. CDR3 nucleotide sequence: TGCAGTGCTAGAGATCCGGGGAAGGGGGGGAAACAGACCCAGTACTTC.

This clonotype was seen a handful of times. The chain combines TRBV4-1 with TRBJ2-5, with D unclear. Trimming pared 4 bases from V and 0 bases from J, leaving 6 bases between. The CDR3 has 13 amino acids. The germline V gene has CDR1 MGHRA and CDR2 YSYEKL. CDR3 protein: CASSLKYQETQYF. Written as DNA, the CDR3 is TGCGCCAGCAGCCTTAAGTACCAAGAGACCCAGTACTTC.

This clonotype was counted a few times. J is TRBJ2-2 and V is TRBV12-3 or TRBV12-4, with 12 bases matching TRBD1. After removal of 3 bases from V and 6 bases from J, the junction contained 11 bases not matched to a gene. CDR3 length: 18 residues. CDR3 in amino acids: CASSFIPGTGGSAGELFF. The DNA of the CDR3 is TGTGCCAGCAGTTTCATCCCCGGGACAGGGGGCTCCGCCGGGGAGCTGTTTTTT.

As regards this clonotype: A much more abundant neighbour one base away suggests this may be a read error. The CDR3 DNA follows: TGTGCCAGTAGTATATCAGCGTCCAACTCCTACAATGAGCAGTACTTC. Amino acids: CASSISASNSYNEQYF. The chain is built from TRBV19 and TRBJ2-1; no clear D gene. The J call is doubtful: the DNA matches TRBJ2-7 better. From germline, CDR1 is LNHDA and CDR2 SQIVND (reference sequence). There are 16 residues in the CDR3.

This clonotype was seen a handful of times. The chain is built from TRBV29-1 and TRBJ1-1; no reliable D call. Trimming took off 7 bases at V and 0 bases at J, with 9 bases between the two ends. The V gene's germline CDR1 is SQVTM and CDR2 ANQGSEA. The CDR3 loop spans 12 amino acids. The CDR3 loop is CSGEVVNTEAFF. Written as DNA, the CDR3 is TGCAGCGGCGAGGTAGTGAACACTGAAGCTTTCTTT.

This clonotype was counted at least ten times. The chain employs TRBV5-1 and TRBJ2-2; 8 bases fit TRBD1. The CDR3 is made up of 14 amino acids. The V gene's germline CDR1 is SGHRS and CDR2 YFSETQ. J lost 3 bases, V lost 4 bases, and 2 bases had no gene match. The CDR3 region is CASSLTGDTGELFF. The CDR3 DNA is TGCGCCAGCAGCCTGACAGGGGACACCGGGGAGCTGTTTTTT.

This clonotype was detected only a few times. The rearrangement links TRBV25-1 to TRBJ2-5; no firm D call. Germline CDR1 is MGHDK and CDR2 is SYGVNS. V was shortened by 1 base and J by 6 bases, with 9 bases between the two germline ends. There are 13 residues in the CDR3. The CDR3, as DNA: TGTGCCAGCAGTGAATCTTGGCAGCAGACCCAGTACTTC. Translating it yields CASSESWQQTQYF.

The chain has TRBV11-2 and TRBJ2-7; D gene ambiguous. Germline loops: CDR1 SGHAT, CDR2 FQNNGV. The CDR3 runs to 16 residues. V lost 3 bases, J lost 0 bases, and 15 bases lay in between. The CDR3 region has the DNA TGTGCCAGCAGCTTTCCCGGCGAATGGTCCTCCTACGAGCAGTACTTC. It encodes CASSFPGEWSSYEQYF.

V and J are TRBV15 and TRBJ2-3; possible D gene TRBD1, 6 bases. The CDR3 sequence is 15 residues long. The germline CDR1 and CDR2 sequences are LNHNV and YYDKDF (reference sequence). Trimming stripped 0 bases from V and 10 bases from J, with 17 bases between. CDR3 sequence reads: CATSRDRGGGGAQYF. The CDR3 DNA reads as TGTGCCACCAGCAGAGACAGGGGTGGAGGAGGTGCGCAGTATTTT.

The chain joins TRBV20-1 to TRBJ2-7; 9 bases map to TRBD2. Losses at the gene ends were 3 bases for V and 2 bases for J; bases not matched to a gene: 5. The CDR3 extends over 14 amino acids. Germline loops: CDR1 DFQATT, CDR2 SNEGSKA (reference sequence). CDR3 protein: CSARRLAGPYEQYF. CDR3 bases: TGCAGTGCTAGGCGGCTAGCGGGGCCCTACGAGCAGTACTTC.

This clonotype was counted between two and nine times. CDR3: CATSRPGQIHSSTDTQYF. For the CDR3, the DNA is TGTGCCACCAGCAGACCGGGACAGATACATTCTAGCACAGATACGCAGTATTTT. This rearrangement joins TRBV15 to TRBJ2-3; 7 bases align to TRBD1. With V trimmed by 2 bases and J by 0 bases, 11 bases remained unmatched. Germline lookup yields CDR1 LNHNV and CDR2 YYDKDF (reference sequence). This CDR3 is 18 amino acids long.

This chain joins TRBV3-1 and TRBJ2-5, with TRBD1 as a possible D gene (6 bases). The end of the DNA is better explained by TRBJ2-7, so the J call may be wrong. Germline V lookup: CDR1 LGHDT, CDR2 YNNKEL (reference sequence). CDR3 size: 15 residues. In DNA form, the CDR3 reads TGTGCCAGCAGCCAAGAGGGTCGGGACAACTACGAGCAGTACTTC. It codes for CASSQEGRDNYEQYF.

V is TRBV4-2 and J is TRBJ2-2, with D perhaps TRBD2 (6 bases). This CDR3 has 17 amino acids. CDR1 is LGHNA, CDR2 YNFKEQ, per germline. V lost 0 bases, J lost 2 bases, and 13 bases lay in between. This CDR3 reads CASSQDTVAENTGELFF. CDR3 DNA sequence: TGTGCCAGCAGCCAAGACACGGTAGCGGAAAACACCGGGGAGCTGTTTTTT.

The rearrangement links TRBV2 to TRBJ1-5; possibly TRBD1 for D (6 bases). Germline V gene sequence: CDR1 SNHLY, CDR2 FYNNEI. V lost 2 bases and J lost 4, with 12 bases in between. The CDR3 runs 15 residues. The CDR3 region is CASSETGFVNQPQHF. The CDR3 region has the DNA TGTGCCAGCAGTGAAACAGGGTTTGTAAATCAGCCCCAGCATTTT.

The table lists this clonotype with a few counts. V and J are TRBV25-1 and TRBJ2-3; the D is unclear. V was shortened by 3 bases and J by 7 bases, with 5 bases between the two germline ends. CDR3 size: 11 residues. CDR1 and CDR2 from the germline V gene are MGHDK and SYGVNS. The CDR3 DNA follows: TGTGCCAGCAGTGATACGCATACGCAGTATTTT. It yields the protein CASSDTHTQYF.

The rearrangement uses TRBV29-1 and TRBJ2-3; 11 positions match TRBD2. V dropped 7 bases and J dropped 3; count of bases not matched to a gene: 6. This CDR3 comprises 14 residues. Germline V gene sequence: CDR1 SQVTM, CDR2 ANQGSEA. The CDR3 protein is CSAWGLAETDTQYF. In DNA, the CDR3 is TGCAGCGCCTGGGGACTAGCGGAAACAGATACGCAGTATTTT.

This clonotype has more than one count but fewer than ten. The chain recombines TRBV7-3 with TRBJ2-5; possibly TRBD2 for D (5 bases). The V and J ends lost 5 bases and 3 bases respectively, with 10 bases between them. The germline CDR1 and CDR2 sequences are SGHTA and FQGTGA. This CDR3 is 13 amino acids long. CDR3 protein: CASSHGREETQYF. The CDR3 DNA follows: TGTGCCAGCAGCCACGGGCGGGAAGAGACCCAGTACTTC.